The 20 T cell receptor beta chains below were found in one sample sequenced in a study of blood T cell repertoires in COVID-19. TCRdb's table, derived via immunoSEQ multiplex PCR, lists solely in-frame clones and lacks some. The data show some 100,000 clones, approximately 88% seen once. Material for sequencing was peripheral blood. Every receptor here comes from a woman aged 55-70 years with acute or convalescent COVID-19.

The chain combines TRBV7-9 with TRBJ1-5; TRBD1 might be the D (5 bases). V was cut by 5 bases and J by 9 bases, with 23 bases left in between. Germline CDR1 is SEHNR and CDR2 is FQNEAQ (reference sequence). This CDR3 is 16 amino acids long. CDR3 bases: TGTGCCAGCAGCACCGCCGGACACGGTGGAGTGGGGCCCCAGCATTTT. It codes for CASSTAGHGGVGPQHF.

The chain joins TRBV7-8 to TRBJ2-1; TRBD1 might be the D (5 bases). This CDR3 has 13 amino acids. In germline, CDR1 is SGHVS, CDR2 FQNEAQ. V lost 0 bases to trimming and J lost 9 bases, with 9 bases between them. For the CDR3, the DNA is TGTGCCAGCAGCTTAGCGACAGTCTTTGAGCAGTTCTTC. It is translated as CASSLATVFEQFF.

The chain links TRBV9 to TRBJ2-7; 7 positions match TRBD2. With 2 bases clipped from V and 0 bases from J, the junction kept 8 bases outside the gene matches. CDR1 and CDR2 from the germline V gene are SGDLS and YYNGEE. CDR3 size: 16 residues. The CDR3 sequence is CASSVTPSGPSYEQYV. Written as DNA, the CDR3 is TGTGCCAGCAGCGTTACCCCTAGCGGCCCCTCCTACGAGCAGTACGTC.

CDR3 DNA sequence: TGTGCCAGCAGCGTAGTGCAGGAGGCCCCCGGGTACAATGAGCAGTTCTTC. This encodes CASSVVQEAPGYNEQFF. The rearrangement joins TRBV9 to TRBJ2-1; TRBD2 is a possible D gene (5 bases). Trimming cost V 0 bases and J 4 bases, with 17 bases left between them. There are 17 residues in the CDR3. The germline gives CDR1 SGDLS, CDR2 YYNGEE.

The chain uses TRBV2 and TRBJ2-7; 14 nucleotides match TRBD2. The CDR3 loop spans 13 amino acids. Germline lookup yields CDR1 SNHLY and CDR2 FYNNEI. Trimming took 11 bases from V and 6 from J; bases not matched to a gene: 6. CDR3 loop: CAARTSGRFEQYV. Here the CDR3 DNA reads TGTGCCGCACGGACTAGCGGGAGGTTCGAGCAGTACGTC.

The chain combines TRBV9 with TRBJ1-2, with 8 bases identical to TRBD1. This CDR3 comprises 14 residues. V trimming: 0 bases; J trimming: 7 bases; junction bases outside the gene matches: 5. Germline CDR1 and CDR2: SGDLS and YYNGEE. In DNA, the CDR3 is TGTGCCAGCAGCGTAGGACAGGGGAGAGGTGGCTACACCTTC. Protein: CASSVGQGRGGYTF.

The V and J genes are TRBV7-8 and TRBJ2-7, with D unclear. V was pared by 10 bases and J by 1 base, with 14 bases between. CDR1 and CDR2 (germline): SGHVS, FQNEAQ. This CDR3 is 13 amino acids long. The chain's CDR3 is CATAEAKSYEQYV. DNA for the CDR3: TGTGCCACCGCCGAGGCCAAGTCCTACGAGCAGTACGTC.

The chain combines TRBV28 with TRBJ2-7, with D perhaps TRBD2 (7 bases). This CDR3 spans 16 amino acids. With 8 bases removed from V and 0 bases from J, the gap between germline ends came to 20 bases. The V gene's germline CDR1 is MDHEN and CDR2 SYDVKM. CDR3 in amino acids: CASSPGGRGSSYEQYF. The CDR3 DNA reads TGTGCCAGCTCCCCGGGTGGGAGGGGGAGCTCCTACGAGCAGTACTTC.

This clone is a singleton in its sample. The chain carries TRBV9 and TRBJ1-1; D remains ambiguous. Trimming removed 5 bases from V and 5 bases from J, with 13 bases in between. Germline V lookup: CDR1 SGDLS, CDR2 YYNGEE. The CDR3 loop spans 13 amino acids. The CDR3 loop is CASRKTGGTEAFF. DNA for the CDR3: TGTGCCAGCAGAAAAACTGGAGGAACTGAAGCTTTCTTT. The full variable domain, with the rest looked up from reference TRBV9 and TRBJ1-1, is DSGVTQTPKHLITATGQRVTLRCSPRSGDLSVYWYQQSLDQGLQFLIQYYNGEERAKGNILERFSAQQFPDLHSELNLSSLELGDSALYFCASRKTGGTEAFFGQGTRLTVV.

Concerning this clone: One end of the junction fails to match germline, which may point to a read error. V usage is TRBV18 and J usage is TRBJ2-7, with D possibly being TRBD1 (6 bases). Germline values: CDR1 KGHSH, CDR2 LQKENI. The CDR3 sequence is 16 residues long. The CDR3 region is CASSPLQGQTVHEQYF. The CDR3 nucleotides are TGTGCCAGCTCGCCACTGCAGGGGCAAACAGTCCACGAGCAGTACTTC.

The chain carries TRBV30 and TRBJ1-2; 8 bases agree with TRBD1. This CDR3 comprises 12 residues. V trimming: 5 bases; J trimming: 7 bases; junction bases outside the gene matches: 6. Germline V gene lookup returns CDR1 GTSNPN and CDR2 SVGIG (reference sequence). As DNA, the CDR3 is TGTGCCTGGGGCCAGGGGGCGCGTGGCTACACCTTC. Amino acids: CAWGQGARGYTF.

The J gene is TRBJ1-1, the V gene TRBV28, with TRBD1 matching over 9 bases. Trimming cost V 7 bases and J 5 bases; bases outside gene matches: 5. Germline V gene lookup returns CDR1 MDHEN and CDR2 SYDVKM. The CDR3 consists of 13 residues. The CDR3 DNA reads TGTGCCAGCACTGGGGACAGGGCGACTGAAGCTTTCTTT. Amino acids: CASTGDRATEAFF.

This chain connects TRBV2 to TRBJ2-3; 7 bases agree with TRBD2. With V trimmed by 7 bases and J by 1 base, 8 bases remained unmatched. CDR1 is SNHLY and CDR2 is FYNNEI in the germline V gene. There are 15 residues in the CDR3. CDR3: CASTGLVSRTDTQYF. CDR3 coding DNA: TGTGCCAGCACTGGACTAGTTTCCCGCACAGATACGCAGTATTTT.

V usage is TRBV27 and J usage is TRBJ2-7; possibly TRBD1 for D (6 bases). This CDR3 comprises 13 residues. Germline loops: CDR1 MNHEY, CDR2 SMNVEV (reference sequence). V gave up 7 bases and J gave up 4 bases, with 14 bases separating them. The CDR3 here is CASKNRDTYEQYV. The CDR3 DNA follows: TGTGCCAGCAAAAACCGGGACACATACGAGCAGTACGTC.

The chain uses TRBV6-5 and TRBJ1-6; D is uncertain. The CDR3 totals 13 residues. Germline CDR1 MNHEY, CDR2 SVGAGI. V was clipped by 6 bases and J by 6 bases, with 9 bases between them. In nucleotides, the CDR3 is TGTGCCAGCAGGGAGGGCCGTAATTCACCCCTCCACTTT. It codes for CASREGRNSPLHF.

This sequence joins TRBV9 and TRBJ1-4; possible D gene TRBD1, 5 bases. CDR1 and CDR2 (germline): SGDLS, YYNGEE. The CDR3 is 14 amino acids. V gave up 0 bases and J gave up 6 bases, with 9 bases separating them. The CDR3 sequence is CASSVGGIDEKLFF. The DNA of the CDR3 is TGTGCCAGCAGCGTAGGGGGCATTGATGAAAAACTGTTTTTT. Full variable domain (outside the CDR3, taken from reference TRBV9 and TRBJ1-4): DSGVTQTPKHLITATGQRVTLRCSPRSGDLSVYWYQQSLDQGLQFLIQYYNGEERAKGNILERFSAQQFPDLHSELNLSSLELGDSALYFCASSVGGIDEKLFFGSGTQLSVL.

V and J are TRBV11-2 and TRBJ2-3; TRBD1 agrees at 11 bases. Germline trimming cut 5 bases from V and 4 bases from J; bases unmatched to any gene: 8. Germline V gene data show CDR1 as SGHAT and CDR2 as FQNNGV. CDR3 size: 16 residues. The DNA for the CDR3 is TGTGCCAGCAGCAACCGGGACAGGGGGGGGTCAGATACGCAGTATTTT. This codes for CASSNRDRGGSDTQYF.

This sequence joins TRBV19 and TRBJ1-2; D may be TRBD1 (6 bases). Germline CDR1 is LNHDA and CDR2 is SQIVND (reference sequence). The CDR3 consists of 14 residues. Trimming removed 3 bases from V and 4 bases from J, with 12 bases in between. The CDR3, as DNA: TGTGCCAGTAGTATCCAACAGGGTGGCTATGGCTACACCTTC. This codes for CASSIQQGGYGYTF.

This clone was seen only a few times. This sequence joins TRBV2 and TRBJ1-3, with D perhaps matching TRBD1 (6 bases). CDR1 is SNHLY, CDR2 FYNNEI, per germline. There are 12 residues in the CDR3. Between the trimmed V and J ends, which lost 8 bases and 4 bases, there was a span of 9 bases. The CDR3 sequence: CASGGLGNTIYF. CDR3 nucleotide sequence: TGTGCCAGCGGGGGCTTAGGAAACACCATATATTTT.

The chain joins TRBV6-5 to TRBJ2-5; 11 positions agree with TRBD1. From germline, CDR1 is MNHEY and CDR2 SVGAGI. V trimming: 10 bases; J trimming: 4 bases; junction bases outside the gene matches: 8. The CDR3 runs 14 residues. The CDR3 loop is CATTLDRGLETQYF. CDR3 in DNA: TGTGCCACCACCCTGGACAGGGGGCTAGAGACCCAGTACTTC.